This TCR beta chain was sequenced during a study of blood T cells in healthy people across ages. A second PCR, run for roughly 7 to 12 cycles, used a sample-barcoded 5' primer plus a J-beta primer mix. Using its own MiXCR run on the 5' RACE reads, TCRdb lists one record per CDR3 protein. The sample records over 1,500,000 distinct CDR3 sequences, about 39% being singletons. The CDR3 loop spans 15 amino acids. Germline CDR1 and CDR2: MNHEY and SMNVEV (reference sequence). Trimming cost V 5 bases and J 4 bases; bases outside gene matches: 5. This sequence joins TRBV27 and TRBJ2-2, with 9 bases fitting TRBD2. Material for sequencing was blood. This clonotype was sampled from a human donor in good health. The chain's CDR3 is CASSISGGITGELFF. DNA for the CDR3: TGTGCCAGCAGTATTAGCGGGGGAATCACCGGGGAGCTGTTTTTT.